The present T cell receptor (beta chain) was sequenced within a study of CD8+ T cells in alopecia areata. The overall study: Severity was scored as percentage of affected scalp area in treated patients. Regarding the study as a whole: The study found that many expanded lesional clones persisted in scalp and blood during tofacitinib. The study also sequences resident alphabeta T cells of normal skin in scalp samples. Especially in alopecia totalis/universalis, lesional scalp showed greater clonality than normal scalp did.

The CDR3 sequence is 12 residues long. Germline CDR1 and CDR2: SNHLY and FYNNEI. Deletions cut 6 bases from V and 2 bases from J, with 8 bases between. Treatment here: oral pan-JAK inhibitor, 5-10 mg twice daily. Comments on this clone: Its antigen is currently unknown.

Sequencing relied on a cDNA template that was reverse transcribed from extracted RNA. Sequenced by immunoSEQ multiplex PCR; TCRdb stores in-frame clones only, minus some. The sample contains 95,000 to 150,000 clones, more than 40% of which appear only once. This chain connects TRBV2 to TRBJ2-7, with a tentative D call TRBD2 (5 bases). This clonotype originated in a human donor with alopecia areata. The specimen comprised CD4+ T cells sorted from blood, sampled at week 4, from a patient treated with tofacitinib. This chain's CDR3 is CASRSAAYEQYF. The CDR3 DNA sequence: TGTGCCAGCAGGTCAGCGGCCTACGAGCAGTACTTC.